This is a list of T cell receptor beta chains from one sample in a study of blood T cell repertoires in COVID-19. Using immunoSEQ multiplex PCR, the repertoire was profiled, and TCRdb retains in-frame clones only, with some absent. This table holds 200,000 to 250,000 clones, around three quarters found once. What was sequenced was peripheral blood. The receptors were sampled from a woman in her sixties or seventies with acute or convalescent COVID-19. CDR3s include the opening cysteine and the closing phenylalanine or tryptophan. A D gene is named only where the DNA matches it firmly. Only part of the rows carry a size: once, few, many, or a class if the clone is expanded.

TRBV6-5	TRBJ1-6	NA	few	CASTLDSSYNSPLHF	TGTGCCAGCACTTTGGACAGCTCCTATAATTCACCCCTCCACTTT
TRBV19	TRBJ2-2	NA	once	CASSSAGGVNTGELFF	TGTGCCAGTAGTTCGGCCGGCGGAGTAAACACCGGGGAGCTGTTTTTT
TRBV4-2	TRBJ2-1	TRBD2	NA	CASSQELAGGGEQFF	TGTGCCAGCAGCCAAGAACTAGCGGGAGGGGGTGAGCAGTTCTTC
TRBV5-1	TRBJ2-5	NA	once	CASSLAASVEETQYF	TGCGCCAGCAGCTTGGCGGCTAGCGTCGAAGAGACCCAGTACTTC
TRBV5-1	TRBJ2-1	TRBD1	NA	CASSKEGQGSYNEQFF	TGCGCCAGCAGCAAGGAAGGACAGGGGAGCTACAATGAGCAGTTCTTC
TRBV2	TRBJ2-2	NA	few	CASSYNFQPPTGELFF	TGTGCCAGCAGTTACAATTTTCAACCTCCAACCGGGGAGCTGTTTTTT
TRBV5-4	TRBJ2-1	TRBD2	NA	CASSTGLAGGPLRGEQFF	TGTGCCAGCAGCACGGGACTAGCGGGAGGGCCCCTGAGGGGAGAGCAGTTCTTC
TRBV4-1	TRBJ2-7	TRBD2	NA	CASSQSTSLENYEQYF	TGCGCCAGCAGCCAGTCGACTAGCCTGGAAAACTACGAGCAGTACTTC
TRBV28	TRBJ2-1	NA	once	CASSTLSWRLYNEQFF	TGTGCCAGCAGTACCTTATCCTGGCGGTTATACAATGAGCAGTTCTTC
TRBV3-1/TRBV3-2	TRBJ1-4	TRBD1	NA	CASSPRDRDEKLFF	TGTGCCAGCAGCCCCCGGGACAGAGATGAAAAACTGTTTTTT
TRBV2	TRBJ1-1	NA	NA	CASRDGTRNTEAFF	TGTGCCAGCAGGGACGGGACAAGGAACACTGAAGCTTTCTTT
TRBV2	TRBJ2-2	TRBD2	NA	CASNPAGEVGELFF	TGTGCCAGCAATCCAGCGGGAGAGGTCGGGGAGCTGTTTTTT
TRBV29-1	TRBJ2-5	NA	NA	CSVERGAGETQYF	TGCAGCGTTGAACGCGGGGCTGGGGAGACCCAGTACTTC
TRBV24-1	TRBJ2-5	TRBD1	few	CATSDPTGAETQYF	TGTGCCACCAGTGACCCCACAGGGGCCGAGACCCAGTACTTC
TRBV5-5	TRBJ2-3	TRBD2	NA	CASSKLAGVLDTQYF	TGTGCCAGCAGCAAGCTAGCGGGAGTTTTAGATACGCAGTATTTT
TRBV6-2/TRBV6-3	TRBJ1-4	TRBD1	NA	CASSRGTTGRIEKLFF	TGTGCCAGCAGCCGAGGGACGACAGGGAGGATTGAAAAACTGTTTTTT
TRBV19	TRBJ2-2	TRBD2	NA	CASSIVAGDTGELFF	TGTGCCAGTAGTATAGTAGCGGGAGACACCGGGGAGCTGTTTTTT
TRBV19	TRBJ2-7	NA	NA	CASSDRAGFYEQYF	TGTGCCAGTAGCGACAGGGCGGGGTTCTACGAGCAGTACTTC
TRBV12-5	TRBJ2-1	NA	few	CASGLGDEQFF	TGTGCTAGTGGTTTGGGAGATGAGCAGTTCTTC
TRBV19	TRBJ1-6	NA	few	CASSISGNSSPLHF	TGTGCCAGTAGTATTTCGGGAAATAGTTCACCCCTCCACTTT
TRBV5-4	TRBJ1-2	NA	NA	CASSNRRTPYGYTF	TGTGCCAGCAGCAACCGACGGACTCCCTATGGCTACACCTTC
TRBV18	TRBJ2-6	TRBD1	once	CASSPRGQIPGANVLTF	TGTGCCAGCTCACCAAGGGGACAGATACCTGGGGCCAACGTCCTGACTTTC
TRBV19	TRBJ2-5	NA	once	CASSIGVEGETQYF	TGTGCCAGTAGTATAGGTGTGGAGGGAGAGACCCAGTACTTC
TRBV30	TRBJ2-3	NA	NA	CAWIGAGDTQYF	TGTGCCTGGATCGGAGCGGGAGATACGCAGTATTTT
TRBV11-2	TRBJ2-7	TRBD1	NA	CASSLSTGDVEQYF	TGTGCCAGCAGCTTAAGCACAGGGGACGTCGAGCAGTACTTC
TRBV3-1/TRBV3-2	TRBJ2-4	TRBD1	once	CASSQGLGQVAKNIQYF	TGTGCCAGCAGCCAAGGTTTGGGACAGGTAGCCAAAAACATTCAGTACTTC
TRBV19	TRBJ2-2	TRBD2	few	CATTGLAGVLGTGELFF	TGTGCCACGACCGGTCTAGCGGGAGTCCTGGGCACCGGGGAGCTGTTTTTT
TRBV3-1/TRBV3-2	TRBJ2-5	NA	once	CASRVQGVAETQYF	TGTGCCAGCAGGGTACAGGGTGTCGCGGAGACCCAGTACTTC
TRBV15	TRBJ1-5	NA	NA	CATRQESNQPQHF	TGTGCCACCCGACAGGAAAGCAATCAGCCCCAGCATTTT
TRBV5-4	TRBJ1-4	NA	once	CASSSGAGASEKLFF	TGTGCCAGCAGCTCCGGGGCAGGGGCTTCTGAAAAACTGTTTTTT
TRBV10-1	TRBJ2-2	TRBD1	NA	CASSPGTANTGELFF	TGCGCCAGCAGCCCTGGGACAGCGAACACCGGGGAGCTGTTTTTT
TRBV5-1	TRBJ2-2	NA	NA	CASKTPEGPDTGELFF	TGCGCCAGCAAGACTCCGGAGGGGCCGGACACCGGGGAGCTGTTTTTT
TRBV24-1	TRBJ2-5	TRBD2	NA	CATSGLAGGLETQYF	TGTGCCACCAGTGGTTTAGCGGGAGGGTTAGAGACCCAGTACTTC
TRBV15	TRBJ2-3	NA	NA	CATSKASSDPTDTQYF	TGTGCCACCAGCAAAGCGTCTAGCGATCCCACAGATACGCAGTATTTT
TRBV11-3	TRBJ2-1	TRBD1	NA	CASSSGQGAEQFF	TGTGCCAGCAGCTCGGGACAGGGCGCTGAGCAGTTCTTC
TRBV9	TRBJ2-5	TRBD2	NA	CASSVLAGGRETQYF	TGTGCCAGCAGCGTTCTAGCGGGAGGGAGGGAGACCCAGTACTTC
TRBV5-1	TRBJ2-7	NA	NA	CASSLTSLEEEQYF	TGCGCCAGCAGCTTGACTAGCCTTGAGGAAGAGCAGTACTTC
TRBV19	TRBJ2-7	NA	NA	CASSGLGDKAYEQYF	TGTGCCAGTAGTGGGTTGGGAGACAAGGCCTACGAGCAGTACTTC
TRBV7-3	TRBJ2-1	NA	NA	CASSLTSGSAYNEQFF	TGTGCCAGCAGCTTAACCTCCGGGAGTGCTTACAATGAGCAGTTCTTC
TRBV7-9	TRBJ2-2	NA	NA	CASSLAPRTGELFF	TGTGCCAGCAGCTTAGCGCCACGGACCGGGGAGCTGTTTTTT
TRBV6-7	TRBJ2-2	NA	NA	CASSYSNPDTGELFF	TGTGCCAGCAGTTACTCTAACCCAGACACCGGGGAGCTGTTTTTT
TRBV5-1	TRBJ1-2	NA	NA	CASSLEGGYGYTF	TGCGCCAGCAGCTTAGAAGGGGGCTATGGCTACACCTTC
TRBV6-5	TRBJ2-7	TRBD1	NA	CASWGQNYEQYF	TGTGCCAGCTGGGGACAGAACTACGAGCAGTACTTC
TRBV10-3	TRBJ2-1	TRBD1	NA	CAISDGQGNTNEQFF	TGTGCCATCAGTGACGGACAGGGAAATACCAATGAGCAGTTCTTC
TRBV5-1	TRBJ2-7	TRBD2	NA	CASRGGYEQYF	TGCGCCAGCAGGGGGGGGTACGAGCAGTACTTC
TRBV15	TRBJ1-2	TRBD1	NA	CATSAGGNYGYTF	TGTGCCACCAGCGCAGGGGGCAACTATGGCTACACCTTC
TRBV18	TRBJ2-2	NA	few	CASSPGLANTGELFF	TGTGCCAGCTCACCGGGACTTGCGAACACCGGGGAGCTGTTTTTT
TRBV5-5	TRBJ1-4	TRBD1	NA	CASSLDRGGTVLEKLFF	TGTGCCAGCAGCCTTGACCGGGGCGGGACAGTTCTTGAAAAACTGTTTTTT
TRBV28	TRBJ1-5	TRBD1	NA	CASSSGQGGNQPQHF	TGTGCCAGCAGCTCCGGACAGGGCGGCAATCAGCCCCAGCATTTT
TRBV6-8	TRBJ2-1	TRBD1	NA	CASSPTGGAYNEQFF	TGTGCCAGCAGTCCGACAGGGGGCGCCTACAATGAGCAGTTCTTC
TRBV6-5	TRBJ2-7	NA	NA	CASSYAGYEQYF	TGTGCCAGCAGTTACGCAGGCTACGAGCAGTACTTC
TRBV19	TRBJ2-3	NA	NA	CASSIGNRLSTDTQYF	TGTGCCAGTAGTATAGGAAACAGACTAAGCACAGATACGCAGTATTTT
TRBV5-1	TRBJ2-7	NA	NA	CASRSLPDFSYEQYF	TGCGCCAGCAGGAGTTTGCCGGACTTCTCCTACGAGCAGTACTTC